A selection of T cell receptor beta chains follows, all from one sample in a study of T cell responses to AZD1222 COVID-19 vaccine. Sequencing used immunoSEQ multiplex PCR; TCRdb keeps in-frame clones, though not all of them. The repertoire table contains around 150,000 clones. The sequencing sample was made of peripheral blood. The receptor source for this set is an adult in good health. Each CDR3 is given with its conserved first and last residue. D genes are given only for firm matches.

j_gene: TRBJ1-6; v_gene: TRBV5-6; d_gene: -; CDR3aa: CASGGGSSYNSPLHF; CDR3nt: TGTGCCAGCGGCGGCGGGAGCTCCTATAATTCACCCCTCCACTTT
j_gene: TRBJ1-3; v_gene: TRBV12-3/TRBV12-4; d_gene: -; CDR3aa: CASSFGRGQGF; CDR3nt: TGTGCCAGCAGTTTCGGGCGTGGCCAGGGATTT
j_gene: TRBJ1-5; v_gene: TRBV6-6; d_gene: TRBD1; CDR3aa: CASTFTGGNQPQHF; CDR3nt: TGTGCCAGCACTTTTACAGGGGGCAATCAGCCCCAGCATTTT
j_gene: TRBJ2-3; v_gene: TRBV30; d_gene: -; CDR3aa: CAWSGDRFTQYF; CDR3nt: TGTGCCTGGAGTGGGGATCGGTTCACGCAGTATTTT
j_gene: TRBJ1-1; v_gene: TRBV18; d_gene: TRBD1; CDR3aa: CASSQGQGAHLNTEAFF; CDR3nt: TGTGCCAGCTCACAGGGACAGGGGGCCCATCTGAACACTGAAGCTTTCTTT
j_gene: TRBJ1-2; v_gene: TRBV2; d_gene: TRBD1; CDR3aa: CASSDQGDYGYTF; CDR3nt: TGTGCCAGCAGCGACCAGGGGGACTATGGCTACACCTTC
j_gene: TRBJ1-1; v_gene: TRBV10-3; d_gene: TRBD1; CDR3aa: CAISVGQGETEAFF; CDR3nt: TGTGCCATCAGTGTCGGACAGGGTGAAACTGAAGCTTTCTTT
j_gene: TRBJ2-2; v_gene: TRBV7-7; d_gene: TRBD2; CDR3aa: CASSPLGLANTGELFF; CDR3nt: TGTGCCAGCAGCCCCCTTGGACTAGCGAACACCGGGGAGCTGTTTTTT
j_gene: TRBJ1-2; v_gene: TRBV6-1; d_gene: -; CDR3aa: CASSEALPRQFDYGYTF; CDR3nt: TGTGCCAGCAGTGAAGCCCTGCCCAGGCAGTTTGACTATGGCTACACCTTC
j_gene: TRBJ1-1; v_gene: TRBV4-3; d_gene: -; CDR3aa: CASSHADRNTEAFF; CDR3nt: TGCGCCAGCAGCCACGCAGACAGAAACACTGAAGCTTTCTTT
j_gene: TRBJ1-2; v_gene: TRBV2; d_gene: TRBD1; CDR3aa: CASRAGQGNYGYTF; CDR3nt: TGTGCCAGCAGGGCGGGACAGGGGAACTATGGCTACACCTTC
j_gene: TRBJ1-2; v_gene: TRBV9; d_gene: TRBD1; CDR3aa: CASSVGAGGSGGYTF; CDR3nt: TGTGCCAGCAGCGTAGGGGCAGGGGGATCGGGTGGCTACACCTTC
j_gene: TRBJ2-7; v_gene: TRBV14; d_gene: -; CDR3aa: CASSRVLGGYEQYF; CDR3nt: TGTGCCAGCAGCCGCGTACTTGGTGGATACGAGCAGTACTTC
j_gene: TRBJ2-4; v_gene: TRBV28; d_gene: -; CDR3aa: CASSLVLGIQYF; CDR3nt: TGTGCCAGCAGTTTGGTCCTTGGCATTCAGTACTTC
j_gene: TRBJ2-2; v_gene: TRBV18; d_gene: -; CDR3aa: CASSTGQNLNTGELFF; CDR3nt: TGTGCCAGCTCAACCGGACAGAACCTTAACACCGGGGAGCTGTTTTTT
j_gene: TRBJ1-2; v_gene: TRBV10-3; d_gene: TRBD1; CDR3aa: CAISEEDRTYNNYGYTF; CDR3nt: TGTGCCATCAGTGAAGAGGACAGGACATACAATAACTATGGCTACACCTTC
j_gene: TRBJ2-5; v_gene: TRBV6-6; d_gene: -; CDR3aa: CASSYSEQTGTQYF; CDR3nt: TGTGCCAGCAGTTACTCGGAGCAGACCGGGACCCAGTACTTC
j_gene: TRBJ1-3; v_gene: TRBV5-1; d_gene: -; CDR3aa: CASSLVGESSGNTIYF; CDR3nt: TGCGCCAGCAGCTTGGTCGGGGAGAGCTCTGGAAACACCATATATTTT
j_gene: TRBJ2-1; v_gene: TRBV5-5; d_gene: -; CDR3aa: CASSLGTNNEQFF; CDR3nt: TGTGCCAGCAGCTTAGGGACAAACAATGAGCAGTTCTTC
j_gene: TRBJ1-1; v_gene: TRBV9; d_gene: -; CDR3aa: CASSVDEVTEAFF; CDR3nt: TGTGCCAGCAGCGTAGATGAGGTTACTGAAGCTTTCTTT
j_gene: TRBJ1-3; v_gene: TRBV7-9; d_gene: TRBD1; CDR3aa: CASSQGGRGFSGNTIYF; CDR3nt: TGTGCCAGCAGCCAGGGGGGCAGGGGATTCTCTGGAAACACCATATATTTT
j_gene: TRBJ1-6; v_gene: TRBV18; d_gene: -; CDR3aa: CASSPEVYNSPLHF; CDR3nt: TGTGCCAGCTCACCGGAGGTGTATAATTCACCCCTCCACTTT
j_gene: TRBJ2-7; v_gene: TRBV7-7; d_gene: -; CDR3aa: CASSLASGTQYEQYF; CDR3nt: TGTGCCAGCAGCTTAGCTTCAGGTACTCAGTACGAGCAGTACTTC
j_gene: TRBJ1-2; v_gene: TRBV6-1; d_gene: -; CDR3aa: CASSDRGRYGYTF; CDR3nt: TGTGCCAGCAGTGACCGGGGGCGATATGGCTACACCTTC
j_gene: TRBJ1-6; v_gene: TRBV7-8; d_gene: -; CDR3aa: CASSPSPQSVLHF; CDR3nt: TGTGCCAGCAGCCCTAGCCCCCAGTCCGTTCTCCACTTT
j_gene: TRBJ2-1; v_gene: TRBV18; d_gene: -; CDR3aa: CASSPLPRGLIYNEQFF; CDR3nt: TGTGCCAGCTCACCCTTACCACGGGGGCTTATTTACAATGAGCAGTTCTTC
j_gene: TRBJ1-1; v_gene: TRBV11-3; d_gene: TRBD1; CDR3aa: CASSTATGTVSWAFF; CDR3nt: TGTGCCAGCAGCACAGCGACAGGGACGGTATCATGGGCTTTCTTT
j_gene: TRBJ1-2; v_gene: TRBV7-2; d_gene: TRBD1; CDR3aa: CASRHSWDRASYGYTF; CDR3nt: TGTGCCAGCAGACACTCTTGGGACAGGGCTTCCTATGGCTACACCTTC
j_gene: TRBJ2-1; v_gene: TRBV5-1; d_gene: TRBD2; CDR3aa: CASSLLAGGPSNEQFF; CDR3nt: TGCGCCAGCAGCCTATTAGCGGGGGGGCCGTCAAATGAGCAGTTCTTC
j_gene: TRBJ1-5; v_gene: TRBV7-9; d_gene: -; CDR3aa: CASSLGVLPQHF; CDR3nt: TGTGCCAGCAGCTTAGGGGTTCTGCCCCAGCATTTT
j_gene: TRBJ1-1; v_gene: TRBV10-3; d_gene: -; CDR3aa: CAIKGDIGYGNTEAFF; CDR3nt: TGTGCCATCAAGGGTGACATCGGGTACGGGAACACTGAAGCTTTCTTT
j_gene: TRBJ1-3; v_gene: TRBV25-1; d_gene: TRBD1; CDR3aa: CASTSTGTAGNTIYF; CDR3nt: TGTGCCAGCACCTCGACAGGGACAGCTGGAAACACCATATATTTT
j_gene: TRBJ1-1; v_gene: TRBV7-3; d_gene: TRBD1; CDR3aa: CASSRQGRNTEAFF; CDR3nt: TGTGCCAGCAGCAGACAGGGACGGAACACTGAAGCTTTCTTT
j_gene: TRBJ2-5; v_gene: TRBV19; d_gene: -; CDR3aa: CASRRAPQETQYF; CDR3nt: TGTGCCAGTAGAAGAGCGCCCCAAGAGACCCAGTACTTC
j_gene: TRBJ1-2; v_gene: TRBV12-5; d_gene: TRBD1; CDR3aa: CASGLVLGDRGSWYGYTF; CDR3nt: TGTGCTAGTGGTTTGGTTCTCGGGGACAGGGGATCATGGTATGGCTACACCTTC
j_gene: TRBJ1-5; v_gene: TRBV3-1/TRBV3-2; d_gene: -; CDR3aa: CASSQDERALNQPQHF; CDR3nt: TGTGCCAGCAGCCAAGATGAAAGGGCCCTCAATCAGCCCCAGCATTTT
j_gene: TRBJ1-5; v_gene: TRBV6-1; d_gene: -; CDR3aa: CASSEGPLYGQPQHF; CDR3nt: TGTGCCAGCAGTGAAGGGCCCCTGTACGGACAGCCCCAGCATTTT
j_gene: TRBJ1-6; v_gene: TRBV9; d_gene: TRBD1; CDR3aa: CASSVSNRGNSPLHF; CDR3nt: TGTGCCAGCAGCGTATCCAACAGGGGTAATTCACCCCTCCACTTT
j_gene: TRBJ2-7; v_gene: TRBV28; d_gene: -; CDR3aa: CASLPGQGRYEQYF; CDR3nt: TGTGCCAGCCTGCCTGGGCAGGGAAGGTACGAGCAGTACTTC
j_gene: TRBJ2-3; v_gene: TRBV7-2; d_gene: -; CDR3aa: CASSLVPVSTDTQYF; CDR3nt: TGTGCCAGCAGCTTAGTTCCGGTTAGCACAGATACGCAGTATTTT
j_gene: TRBJ1-1; v_gene: TRBV5-6; d_gene: -; CDR3aa: CASSLRHLGTEAFF; CDR3nt: TGTGCCAGCAGCTTGCGCCATCTGGGAACTGAAGCTTTCTTT
j_gene: TRBJ1-2; v_gene: TRBV4-1; d_gene: -; CDR3aa: CASSNGIYGYTF; CDR3nt: TGCGCCAGCAGCAATGGGATCTATGGCTACACCTTC